The rows below give T cell receptor beta chains drawn from one sample of a study of CXCR3-negative and CXCR3-positive naive CD8 T cells. Reanalyzing the 5' RACE reads, TCRdb keeps one entry per CDR3 protein, without DNA. In all, the sample yields around 60,000 distinct CDR3 sequences. The sample was naive CXCR3+ CD8+ T cells from blood. The receptors here all came from a human donor in good health. Some clones in this sample may be carry-over from other donors' samples. Both conserved end residues are part of each CDR3. The order of the fields is V gene, J gene, CDR3 protein.

TRBV7-6	TRBJ2-5	CASSYVETEETQYF
TRBV5-4	TRBJ2-5	CASRAGGETQYF
TRBV7-2	TRBJ2-6	CASSPDRVGANVLTF
TRBV12-5	TRBJ1-2	CASGPDTPRSGANYGYTF
TRBV20-1	TRBJ1-1	CSNLKNTEAFF
TRBV29-1	TRBJ1-3	CSVLGQDRNTIYF
TRBV27	TRBJ2-7	CASSVVTGISSEQYF
TRBV29-1	TRBJ2-1	CSVDRLPGQGYNEQFF
TRBV4-2	TRBJ1-1	CASSQDPGTNTEAFF
TRBV6-1	TRBJ2-1	CASGLLGRDEQFF
TRBV6-2/TRBV6-3	TRBJ1-4	CASTFAIEPNEKLFF
TRBV29-1	TRBJ2-7	CSVERYYEQYF
TRBV29-1	TRBJ2-1	CSVEDRGEGNEQFF
TRBV5-5	TRBJ2-1	CASSPGTGSYNEQFF
TRBV14	TRBJ1-1	CASSQAANTEAFF
TRBV29-1	TRBJ1-2	CSVEDETGVNGYTF
TRBV10-3	TRBJ2-3	CAISDPGSTDTQYF
TRBV29-1	TRBJ2-7	CSAGGPYEQYF
TRBV24-1	TRBJ1-5	CATSEGQTIDNQPQHF
TRBV5-1	TRBJ2-1	CASSLVGTNNEQFF
TRBV7-2	TRBJ2-7	CASSQWASYEQYF
TRBV18	TRBJ2-7	CASSPTDRHEQYF
TRBV20-1	TRBJ2-7	CSAELAGTNYEQYF
TRBV5-5	TRBJ1-2	CASSLIRDAGRHGYTF
TRBV20-1	TRBJ1-5	CSAIDPDRVNQPEHF
TRBV29-1	TRBJ2-3	CSVGARPDTQYF
TRBV7-3	TRBJ2-3	CASSLEGYRTDTQYF
TRBV6-2/TRBV6-3	TRBJ2-5	CASSWIAGGYQETQYF
TRBV20-1	TRBJ2-1	CSARDRGGPSYNEQFF
TRBV4-3	TRBJ2-7	CASSQDLWAGGVSYEQYF
TRBV7-8	TRBJ2-3	CASSLVSPDTQYF
TRBV3-1	TRBJ2-2	CASSHLGNTGELFF
TRBV27	TRBJ2-5	CASKQLAEETQHF
TRBV27	TRBJ2-7	CASSLTSGRTYEQYF
TRBV29-1	TRBJ1-2	CSVDVDLYGYTF